These 12 T cell receptor beta chains originate from one sample sequenced in a study of breast tumors, draining lymph nodes, adjacent tissues. Breast cancer patients provided tissue from their axillary draining lymph nodes. TCRdb reanalysed the multiplex PCR reads using MiXCR and keeps one entry per CDR3 protein. Here the sample spans 130,000 or so distinct CDR3 sequences, 32% being singletons. Sequencing was carried out using axillary lymph node tissue. All receptors come from a female donor with breast cancer. Some clones in this sample may be carry-over from other donors' samples.

V usage is TRBV29-1 and J usage is TRBJ2-1; 10 bases match TRBD2. The CDR3 is 19 amino acids. V shed 4 bases and J 4 bases; nucleotides not matched to a gene: 19. The germline V gene encodes CDR1 SQVTM and CDR2 ANQGSEA. Here the CDR3 DNA reads TGCAGCGTTGGGACTAGCGGTGTAATCGACGGAACCCCATACAATGAGCAGTTCTTC. Protein: CSVGTSGVIDGTPYNEQFF.

The chain links TRBV7-2 to TRBJ2-7; 8 bases agree with TRBD1. The CDR3 runs to 15 residues. With V trimmed by 6 bases and J by 3 bases, 10 bases remained unmatched. CDR1 SGHTA and CDR2 FQGNSA come from the germline V gene. CDR3 sequence (DNA): TGTGCCAGCAGTCGCCCCGGGACAGGCAACTACGAGCAGTACTTC. Translating gives CASSRPGTGNYEQYF.

The chain combines TRBV18 with TRBJ2-3; 8 bases are shared with TRBD2. The length of the CDR3 is 16 residues. V lost 6 bases and J lost 3; bases outside the gene matches: 11. The V gene's germline CDR1 is KGHSH and CDR2 LQKENI. The CDR3 reads CASSPQPGGATDTQYF. CDR3 in DNA: TGTGCCAGCTCCCCTCAGCCCGGGGGGGCGACAGATACGCAGTATTTT. Filled out from reference TRBV18 and TRBJ2-3, the complete variable domain reads NAGVMQNPRHLVRRRGQEARLRCSPMKGHSHVYWYRQLPEEGLKFMVYLQKENIIDESGMPKERFSAEFPKEGPSILRIQQVVRGDSAAYFCASSPQPGGATDTQYFGPGTRLTVL.

This clonotype has at least ten counts. The rearrangement uses TRBV5-1 and TRBJ1-6; no definite D call. The V gene lost 4 bases and the J gene lost 9 bases, with 11 bases spanning the gap. CDR3 size: 13 residues. Germline CDR1 reads SGHRS; CDR2 reads YFSETQ. CDR3 region: CASSPTGTSPLHF. The DNA for the CDR3 is TGCGCCAGCAGCCCAACGGGAACTTCACCCCTCCACTTT.

This clonotype was seen repeatedly, ten times or more. The V call is TRBV7-9, the J call TRBJ2-1; D may be TRBD2 (7 bases). Trimming cost V 1 base and J 3 bases, with 10 bases left between them. CDR1 is SEHNR, CDR2 FQNEAQ, per germline (reference sequence). CDR3 size: 15 residues. The CDR3 sequence: CASSLGRGHYNEQFF. For the CDR3, the DNA is TGTGCCAGCAGCTTAGGGCGGGGGCACTACAATGAGCAGTTCTTC.

This clonotype was detected many times. This chain joins TRBV6-6 and TRBJ1-2; the match to TRBD1 covers 8 bases. Trimming removed 5 bases from V and 2 bases from J; junction bases left unmatched: 16. CDR1 is MNHNY, CDR2 SVGAGI, per germline (reference sequence). This CDR3 spans 18 amino acids. Here the CDR3 reads CASSRAGVGGQENYGYTF. DNA for the CDR3: TGTGCCAGCAGTAGGGCCGGAGTCGGGGGACAGGAAAACTATGGCTACACCTTC.

This rearrangement joins TRBV9 to TRBJ1-3; D remains ambiguous. This CDR3 contains 14 residues. Germline CDR1 and CDR2: SGDLS and YYNGEE. The V and J ends lost 3 bases and 0 bases respectively, with 7 bases between them. The CDR3 protein is CASSAGSSGNTIYF. Written as DNA, the CDR3 is TGTGCCAGCAGCGCGGGCAGCTCTGGAAACACCATATATTTT.

V gene TRBV25-1 combines with J gene TRBJ1-6; 9 bases map to TRBD1. Per germline, CDR1 MGHDK and CDR2 SYGVNS. The V gene end was trimmed by 5 bases and the J gene end by 2 bases; junction bases not matched to a gene: 4. The CDR3 extends over 16 amino acids. The CDR3 region has the DNA TGTGCCAGCAGTTATGGGGACAGGGCCTATAATTCACCCCTCCACTTT. It translates to CASSYGDRAYNSPLHF.

This clonotype turned up a few times. The chain recombines TRBV6-6 with TRBJ2-3; 11 nucleotides agree with TRBD2. Germline CDR1 MNHNY, CDR2 SVGAGI (reference sequence). The CDR3 covers 16 residues. V gave up 5 bases and J gave up 2 bases; unmatched junction bases: 6. The CDR3 DNA reads TGTGCCAGCAGTCCGATAGCGGGGGGGGCCACAGATACGCAGTATTTT. This translates into CASSPIAGGATDTQYF.

This clonotype was seen at least ten times. The chain has TRBV2 and TRBJ2-5, with 8 positions matching TRBD2. CDR1 is SNHLY and CDR2 is FYNNEI in the germline V gene. The trim removed 7 bases at V and 4 bases at J, leaving 8 bases unmatched. The CDR3 has 14 amino acids. The CDR3 sequence is CASMRGAWGETQYF. CDR3 DNA sequence: TGTGCCAGCATGCGGGGGGCCTGGGGAGAGACCCAGTACTTC.

This clonotype was detected many times. The rearrangement joins TRBV6-2 or TRBV6-3 to TRBJ2-5, with D unclear. Germline V CDR1 and CDR2: MNHEY, SVGEGT. V was clipped by 0 bases and J by 5 bases, with 7 bases between them. The CDR3 has 13 amino acids. Here the CDR3 reads CASSYSNSETQYF. The CDR3 coding sequence is TGTGCCAGCAGTTACTCGAACTCGGAGACCCAGTACTTC.

The table lists this clonotype with many counts. J is TRBJ1-2 and V is TRBV3-1; unclear D gene. This CDR3 contains 11 residues. Germline-derived CDR1 and CDR2 are LGHDT and YNNKEL (reference sequence). V gave up 3 bases and J gave up 5 bases, with 4 bases separating them. CDR3 coding DNA: TGTGCCAGCAGCCATAAATATGGCTACACCTTC. It specifies CASSHKYGYTF.